This T cell receptor beta chain originates from a study of cytomegalovirus exposure and HLA in healthy donors. The CDR3 covers 16 residues. The germline gives CDR1 SGHVS, CDR2 FQNEAQ. Trimming took 0 bases from V and 7 from J; bases not matched to a gene: 7. Primers for the PCR totalled 60 Vbeta and 13 Jbeta. TCRdb keeps only in-frame clones here, not all; method: immunoSEQ multiplex PCR. Of roughly 130,000 clones listed, approximately 88% are singletons. The TCR sequence derives from a woman aged 40 to 49 in good health and CMV-seronegative. Sample: PBMCs. V is TRBV7-8 and J is TRBJ2-1; 9 positions agree with TRBD2. The CDR3 sequence is CASSLAGAGGGNEQFF. The CDR3 DNA is TGTGCCAGCAGCTTAGCTGGAGCGGGAGGTGGAAATGAGCAGTTCTTC.